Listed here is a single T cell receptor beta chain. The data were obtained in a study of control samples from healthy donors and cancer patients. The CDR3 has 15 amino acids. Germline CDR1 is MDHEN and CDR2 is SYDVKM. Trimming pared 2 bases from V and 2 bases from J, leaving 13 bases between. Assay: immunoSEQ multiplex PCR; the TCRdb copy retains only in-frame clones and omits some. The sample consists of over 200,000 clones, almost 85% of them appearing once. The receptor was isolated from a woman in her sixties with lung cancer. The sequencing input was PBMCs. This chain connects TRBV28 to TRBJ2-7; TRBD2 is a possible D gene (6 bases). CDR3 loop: CASSLGGTITYEQYF. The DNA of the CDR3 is TGTGCCAGCAGTTTAGGCGGGACCATAACCTACGAGCAGTACTTC.